A selection of T cell receptor beta chains follows, all from one sample in a study of cytomegalovirus exposure and HLA in healthy donors. Sequencing used immunoSEQ multiplex PCR; TCRdb keeps in-frame clones, though not all of them. The table has over 150,000 clones, 70% to 85% seen once. The sample comprised PBMCs. The receptor source for this set is a boy younger than 10 in good health and CMV-seronegative. Both conserved end residues are part of each CDR3. D genes are given only for firm matches. Expanded clones are given a class, and other clones once, few, many or no size at all.

D | size | J | V | DNA | CDR3
TRBD1 | NA | TRBJ1-2 | TRBV4-1 | TGCGCCAGCAGCCTGGGGGACAGCCTGTTAAACTATGGCTACACCTTC | CASSLGDSLLNYGYTF
NA | NA | TRBJ2-3 | TRBV4-1 | TGCGCCAGCAGCCTCGGAAGGCAGGGGCGCATGGATACGCAGTATTTT | CASSLGRQGRMDTQYF
NA | NA | TRBJ2-5 | TRBV7-2 | TGTGCCAGCAGCTCTTACAGCTTCCAAGAGACCCAGTACTTC | CASSSYSFQETQYF
TRBD2 | NA | TRBJ2-1 | TRBV11-2 | TGTGCCAGCAGCTGGGTGCGGGGGTCCTACAATGAGCAGTTCTTC | CASSWVRGSYNEQFF
NA | NA | TRBJ2-3 | TRBV11-2 | TGTGCCAGCAGCTTAGATACCGGGGGTAAAGATACGCAGTATTTT | CASSLDTGGKDTQYF
NA | few | TRBJ1-5 | TRBV27 | TGTGCCAGCAGTCTACAGGGAAATCAGCCCCAGCATTTT | CASSLQGNQPQHF
NA | NA | TRBJ1-1 | TRBV7-9 | TGTGCCAGCAGCTATAATAAAAACACTGAAGCTTTCTTT | CASSYNKNTEAFF
NA | NA | TRBJ2-5 | TRBV7-2 | TGTGCCAGCAGCTTACATTTAGCGGCTAGTCCCCAAGAGACCCAGTACTTC | CASSLHLAASPQETQYF
NA | NA | TRBJ2-5 | TRBV6-5 | TGTGCCAGCAGTTACTGGGGCCTCCTAGAGACCCAGTACTTC | CASSYWGLLETQYF
TRBD1 | once | TRBJ2-7 | TRBV7-2 | TGTGCCAGCAGCGTCCAGGGGGCCCCCTACGAGCAGTACTTC | CASSVQGAPYEQYF
NA | NA | TRBJ2-3 | TRBV9 | TGTGCCAGCAGCACATCCCTAGGTTCAGATACGCAGTATTTT | CASSTSLGSDTQYF
NA | NA | TRBJ1-1 | TRBV5-1 | TGCGCCAGCAGCTGGGGAGGGGCCTACACTGAAGCTTTCTTT | CASSWGGAYTEAFF
NA | NA | TRBJ1-5 | TRBV21-1 | TGTGCCAGCCGCGGACAGGGAAGCAATCAGCCCCAGCATTTT | CASRGQGSNQPQHF
NA | NA | TRBJ1-1 | TRBV15 | TGTGCCACCAGCAGGGATACAGGGCGTACCACTGAAGCTTTCTTT | CATSRDTGRTTEAFF
NA | NA | TRBJ1-2 | TRBV6-1 | TGTGCCAGCAGTCCCAACGGACTTTATGGCTACACCTTC | CASSPNGLYGYTF
NA | NA | TRBJ1-5 | TRBV10-2 | TGCGCCAGCAGTGAACAGAATTGGCCCCAGCATTTT | CASSEQNWPQHF
NA | once | TRBJ1-5 | TRBV5-6 | TGTGCCAGCAGCTCCCTACTAGTCCAAGCGGAGCCCCAGCATTTT | CASSSLLVQAEPQHF
TRBD1 | NA | TRBJ1-6 | TRBV7-3 | TGTGCCAGCAGCCCAACGACAGGGGGTAAGAATTCACCCCTCCACTTT | CASSPTTGGKNSPLHF
NA | NA | TRBJ2-1 | TRBV5-1 | TGCGCCAGCAGCTTGGCTCGGGGGGCGGGTCCTGAGCAGTTCTTC | CASSLARGAGPEQFF
TRBD2 | NA | TRBJ2-3 | TRBV10-3 | TGTGCCATCGCACCCCGTAGCGGGGGGCCCACAGATACGCAGTATTTT | CAIAPRSGGPTDTQYF
NA | NA | TRBJ1-2 | TRBV7-9 | TGTGCCAGCATCGGACGGGGTGACTCCCGGGGCTACACCTTC | CASIGRGDSRGYTF
TRBD1 | NA | TRBJ1-2 | TRBV11-2 | TGTGCCAGCAGCTGGACAGGGGGCGTCTATGGCTACACCTTC | CASSWTGGVYGYTF
NA | NA | TRBJ2-3 | TRBV7-9 | TGTGCCAGCAGCTCAACCGGTAGCACAGATACGCAGTATTTT | CASSSTGSTDTQYF
TRBD1 | NA | TRBJ2-7 | TRBV19 | TGTGCCAGTAGTACCCAACGGGACAGTGCCTACGAGCAGTACTTC | CASSTQRDSAYEQYF
TRBD1 | NA | TRBJ2-7 | TRBV5-4 | TGTGCCAGCAGCTTGGACAGGGGGCCCGCCTACGAGCAGTACTTC | CASSLDRGPAYEQYF
NA | NA | TRBJ1-6 | TRBV28 | TGTGCCAGCAGTTTCTCCCAGACAGGTTATAATTCACCCCTCCACTTT | CASSFSQTGYNSPLHF
NA | NA | TRBJ1-5 | TRBV13 | TGTGCCAGCAGCTTACCAGGGAGGGGGAATCAGCCCCAGCATTTT | CASSLPGRGNQPQHF
NA | NA | TRBJ1-1 | TRBV6-5 | TGTGCCAGCAGTTACGCCACCGGGACAGAAGCTTTCTTT | CASSYATGTEAFF
NA | NA | TRBJ2-1 | TRBV18 | TGTGCCAGCTCCCCTCGAGAGGGTATAAATGAGCAGTTCTTC | CASSPREGINEQFF
NA | NA | TRBJ1-1 | TRBV4-1 | TGCGCCAGCAGCCATTTCGGGGGCACTGAAGCTTTCTTT | CASSHFGGTEAFF
TRBD1 | NA | TRBJ2-5 | TRBV5-5 | TGTGCCAGCAGCAGGGACAGCTACCAAGAGACCCAGTACTTC | CASSRDSYQETQYF
NA | NA | TRBJ1-2 | TRBV7-9 | TGTGCCAGCAGCTTAGTCGCGGACTATGGCTACACCTTC | CASSLVADYGYTF
NA | NA | TRBJ2-5 | TRBV7-2 | TGTGCCAGCAGCTTCGATCTTAGCGTTCCCATCCAAGAGACCCAGTACTTC | CASSFDLSVPIQETQYF
TRBD1 | NA | TRBJ1-1 | TRBV6-1 | TGTGCCAGCAGTGATCCCGCGACAGGGGGGTCTGAAGCTTTCTTT | CASSDPATGGSEAFF
TRBD1 | NA | TRBJ1-5 | TRBV19 | TGTGCCAGTACCCGGGACAGGTTTTACAATCAGCCCCAGCATTTT | CASTRDRFYNQPQHF
NA | NA | TRBJ1-4 | TRBV6-4 | TGTGCCAGCAGTGGGGGGGACCTCGGAACTAATGAAAAACTGTTTTTT | CASSGGDLGTNEKLFF
NA | NA | TRBJ1-1 | TRBV7-3 | TGTGCCAGCAGCTTAAGGGGGGTTGGGGCTGAAGCTTTCTTT | CASSLRGVGAEAFF
TRBD2 | NA | TRBJ2-3 | TRBV2 | TGTGCCAGCAGTGAAGCGCGGGTAGCGGGGGGGCGGACAGATACGCAGTATTTT | CASSEARVAGGRTDTQYF
NA | NA | TRBJ1-5 | TRBV6-5 | TGTGCCAGCAGACCTCTCGACAGAGCCAATCAGCCCCAGCATTTT | CASRPLDRANQPQHF
NA | NA | TRBJ2-3 | TRBV12-1 | TGTGCCAGCAGCTTTGAGACTAGCGGGGGGCCCAGCACAGATACGCAGTATTTT | CASSFETSGGPSTDTQYF
NA | NA | TRBJ2-3 | TRBV7-2 | TGTGCCAGCAGTTTCTTGGGGGGGGGCCTTGGTACGCAGTATTTT | CASSFLGGGLGTQYF
NA | NA | TRBJ1-2 | TRBV6-5 | TGTGCCAGCAGTTACTCCTCGACAGGTTCGGGCTACACCTTC | CASSYSSTGSGYTF
TRBD2 | NA | TRBJ2-5 | TRBV7-2 | TGTGCCAGCAGCTTAGCCAGTTCGGGGACTAGCGGGGGGCAAGAGACCCAGTACTTC | CASSLASSGTSGGQETQYF
NA | NA | TRBJ2-3 | TRBV4-3 | TGCGCCAGCAGCCAAGATAATGTAGCAGATACGCAGTATTTT | CASSQDNVADTQYF
NA | NA | TRBJ2-1 | TRBV7-2 | TGTGCCAGCAGCTTACAAGCGTTCTCCTACAATGAGCAGTTCTTC | CASSLQAFSYNEQFF
TRBD2 | NA | TRBJ2-7 | TRBV2 | TGTGCCAGCAACCCGGGGGGCTCCTACGAGCAGTACTTC | CASNPGGSYEQYF